This TCR beta chain was recorded in a study of shared clonotypes between healthy human individuals. Study conclusions and caveats: Estimated richness was generally greater in naive than memory subsets. Rarefaction curves obtained for sorted subsets showed sequencing incomplete despite large depth.

Naive-designated CD8 cells lacked CD45RO, were positively enriched for CCR7, and omitted terminally differentiated effector memory CD45RA+ cells. Sequencing was at deep level. TCRdb's table, derived via immunoSEQ multiplex PCR, lists solely in-frame clones and lacks some. The sample has approximately 1.9 million clones, roughly 95% seen once. Germline lookup yields CDR1 SGHAT and CDR2 FQNNGV. V was cut by 8 bases and J by 0 bases, with 5 bases left in between. This CDR3 comprises 12 residues. This clone was seen a single time. The target antigen is unknown. The sample consisted of naive CD8+ T cells from PBMCs. The J gene is TRBJ2-1, the V gene TRBV11-2; D gene unclear. The source of this sequence is a man aged 18 to 30 in good health. Some clones in this sample may be carry-over from other donors' samples. The CDR3 sequence: CASRNSYNEQFF. In DNA form, the CDR3 reads TGTGCCAGCCGAAACTCCTACAATGAGCAGTTCTTC.